One and the same sample provided the 15 T cell receptor beta chains below, sequenced in a study of cytomegalovirus exposure and HLA in healthy donors. Primers for the PCR totalled 60 Vbeta and 13 Jbeta. The method was immunoSEQ multiplex PCR; TCRdb's version includes in-frame clones alone and lacks a portion of them. This sample yields around 300,000 clones, of which 72% are seen a single time; 2% to 2.5% belongs to the top ten. The sequenced sample was PBMCs. The origin of the receptors is a female donor in good health and CMV-seronegative.

The chain recombines TRBV2 with TRBJ2-6; weak D call: TRBD2 (7 bases). The CDR3 consists of 20 residues. Germline lookup yields CDR1 SNHLY and CDR2 FYNNEI. V was trimmed by 6 bases and J by 2 bases, leaving 26 bases between them. CDR3 nucleotide sequence: TGTGCCAGCAGCCCCTTAGAGATCGGGGGGCTGGTCGCTGGGGCCAACGTCCTGACTTTC. This sequence encodes CASSPLEIGGLVAGANVLTF.

This clone came up a few times. J is TRBJ2-7 and V is TRBV7-2, with 7 bases fitting TRBD2. After removal of 5 bases from V and 4 bases from J, the junction contained 5 bases not matched to a gene. Germline loops: CDR1 SGHTA, CDR2 FQGNSA. The CDR3 totals 13 residues. CDR3 DNA sequence: TGTGCCAGCAGCCGGGCTAGCGGTTACGAGCAGTACTTC. Translating gives CASSRASGYEQYF.

V usage is TRBV14 and J usage is TRBJ2-1; 8 bases are shared with TRBD2. Germline CDR1 SGHDN, CDR2 FVKESK. The CDR3 has 16 amino acids. J lost 5 bases, V lost 1 base, and 7 bases had no gene match. The CDR3 nucleotides read TGTGCCAGCAGCCAAGGGGCGGGAGGATCCAACAATGAGCAGTTCTTC. Translating gives CASSQGAGGSNNEQFF.

The rearrangement links TRBV2 to TRBJ1-5; 10 nucleotides agree with TRBD1. The germline gives CDR1 SNHLY, CDR2 FYNNEI. The CDR3 is made up of 16 amino acids. V lost 5 bases, J lost 3 bases, and 7 bases stayed unmatched. CDR3 DNA sequence: TGTGCCAGCAGTAGAGGGACAGGGGCCATCAATCAGCCCCAGCATTTT. Protein sequence: CASSRGTGAINQPQHF. Supplemented by reference TRBV2 and TRBJ1-5, the full variable domain reads EPEVTQTPSHQVTQMGQEVILRCVPISNHLYFYWYRQILGQKVEFLVSFYNNEISEKSEIFDDQFSVERPDGSNFTLKIRSTKLEDSAMYFCASSRGTGAINQPQHFGDGTRLSIL.

The chain recombines TRBV5-1 with TRBJ1-1; 9 nucleotides align to TRBD1. Germline CDR1 SGHRS, CDR2 YFSETQ. The J segment lost 5 bases and the V segment lost 3 bases, leaving 8 bases of the junction unmatched. The CDR3 extends over 15 amino acids. Here the CDR3 reads CASSYEQGAGTEAFF. CDR3 in DNA: TGCGCCAGCAGCTACGAACAGGGGGCAGGTACTGAAGCTTTCTTT.

The chain links TRBV11-1 to TRBJ2-7, with D unresolved. The CDR3 totals 12 residues. Trimming took off 5 bases at V and 2 bases at J, with 7 bases between the two ends. Germline lookup yields CDR1 SGHAT and CDR2 FQDESV (reference sequence). The CDR3 nucleotides are TGTGCCAGCAGCCGAGGTGCCTACGAGCAGTACTTC. Its translation: CASSRGAYEQYF.

This clone was counted only a few times. The chain uses TRBV2 and TRBJ1-2, with D possibly TRBD1 on 5 matching bases. Germline CDR1 SNHLY, CDR2 FYNNEI. Trimming removed 6 bases from V and 8 bases from J, with 16 bases in between. This CDR3 spans 13 amino acids. In DNA, the CDR3 is TGTGCCAGCAGGTCTGCGACAGTGAGGGGCTACACCTTC. It encodes CASRSATVRGYTF.

This chain connects TRBV4-1 to TRBJ2-5; 7 bases match TRBD1. The end of the DNA is better explained by TRBJ2-7, so the J call may be wrong. Germline V gene data show CDR1 as MGHRA and CDR2 as YSYEKL. The length of the CDR3 is 15 residues. CDR3 region: CASSQAQGPTYEQYF. CDR3 coding DNA: TGCGCCAGCAGCCAAGCACAGGGGCCCACCTACGAGCAGTACTTC.

The rearrangement links TRBV7-9 to TRBJ2-5, with D possibly matching TRBD2 (5 bases). The germline V and J ends were trimmed by 1 base and 4 bases, with 10 bases remaining between them. The CDR3 is 14 amino acids. Germline values: CDR1 SEHNR, CDR2 FQNEAQ (reference sequence). This chain's CDR3 is CASSLGGAVETQYF. The DNA of the CDR3 is TGTGCCAGCAGCTTAGGGGGAGCCGTAGAGACCCAGTACTTC.

Note on this clone: An end of the junction differs from the germline gene, which may be a read error. The CDR3: CASSLVERETQYF. For the CDR3, the DNA is TGTGCTAGCAGCTTAGTTGAGAGAGAGACCCAGTACTTC. The J gene is TRBJ2-5, the V gene TRBV7-7; D gene ambiguous. The germline V gene encodes CDR1 SSHAT and CDR2 FNYEAQ (reference sequence). The CDR3 contains 13 residues.

The chain combines TRBV25-1 with TRBJ2-6, with TRBD1 matching over 7 bases. The CDR3 has 16 residues. The V segment lost 4 bases and the J segment 1 base; nucleotides outside the gene matches: 4. In germline, CDR1 is MGHDK, CDR2 SYGVNS. CDR3 residues: CASSVDRISGANVLTF. CDR3 sequence (DNA): TGTGCCAGCAGTGTGGACAGGATTTCTGGGGCCAACGTCCTGACTTTC.

The V and J genes are TRBV28 and TRBJ1-2, with 8 bases that match TRBD1. Per germline, CDR1 MDHEN and CDR2 SYDVKM. Unmatched junction bases numbered 7, after V lost 6 bases and J lost 4 bases. This CDR3 has 14 amino acids. The chain's CDR3 is CASSPGGQRYGYTF. DNA for the CDR3: TGTGCCAGCAGCCCAGGGGGCCAACGCTATGGCTACACCTTC.

The rearrangement joins TRBV7-6 to TRBJ2-7; 9 positions match TRBD2. The germline CDR1 and CDR2 sequences are SGHVS and FNYEAQ. V gave up 4 bases and J gave up 0 bases; unmatched junction bases: 1. This CDR3 region has 14 residues. CDR3 region: CASSSLAGSYEQYF. CDR3 nucleotide sequence: TGTGCCAGCAGCTCACTAGCGGGCTCCTACGAGCAGTACTTC.

The V and J genes are TRBV11-2 and TRBJ2-1; TRBD2 is a possible D gene (5 bases). Germline V lookup: CDR1 SGHAT, CDR2 FQNNGV. V gave up 1 base and J gave up 0 bases, with 7 bases separating them. This CDR3 has 15 amino acids. The CDR3 DNA is TGTGCCAGCAGCTTAGTTCGGGACTCCTACAATGAGCAGTTCTTC. Encoded protein: CASSLVRDSYNEQFF.

V gene TRBV18 combines with J gene TRBJ1-4, with D possibly being TRBD1 (6 bases). V gave up 8 bases and J gave up 7 bases, with 14 bases separating them. CDR1 KGHSH and CDR2 LQKENI come from the germline V gene. This CDR3 contains 13 residues. CDR3 sequence reads: CASQQGRGEKLFF. The CDR3 DNA follows: TGTGCCAGCCAACAGGGTCGCGGTGAAAAACTGTTTTTT.